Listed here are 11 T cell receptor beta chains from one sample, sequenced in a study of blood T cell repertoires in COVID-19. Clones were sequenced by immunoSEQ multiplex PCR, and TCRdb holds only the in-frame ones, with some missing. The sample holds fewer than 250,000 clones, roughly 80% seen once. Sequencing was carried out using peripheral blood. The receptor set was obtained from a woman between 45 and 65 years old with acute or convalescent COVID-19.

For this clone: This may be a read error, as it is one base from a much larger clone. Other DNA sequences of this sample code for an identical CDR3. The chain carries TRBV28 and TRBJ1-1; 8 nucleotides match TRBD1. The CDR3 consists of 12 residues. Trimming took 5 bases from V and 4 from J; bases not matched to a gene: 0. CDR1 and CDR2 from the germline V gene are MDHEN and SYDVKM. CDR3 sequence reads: CASSTGGTEAFF. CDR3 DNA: TGTGCCAGCAGTACAGGGGGCACTGAAGCTTTCTTT. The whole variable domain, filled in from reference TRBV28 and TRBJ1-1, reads DVKVTQSSRYLVKRTGEKVFLECVQDMDHENMFWYRQDPGLGLRLIYFSYDVKMKEKGDIPEGYSVSREKKERFSLILESASTNQTSMYLCASSTGGTEAFFGQGTRLTVV.

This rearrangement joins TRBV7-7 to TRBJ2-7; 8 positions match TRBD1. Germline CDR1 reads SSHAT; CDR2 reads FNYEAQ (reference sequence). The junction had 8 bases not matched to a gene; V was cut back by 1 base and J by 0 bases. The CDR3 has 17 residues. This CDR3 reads CASSLGTQGAVSYEQYF. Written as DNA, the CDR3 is TGTGCCAGCAGCTTAGGTACCCAGGGGGCGGTCTCCTACGAGCAGTACTTC.

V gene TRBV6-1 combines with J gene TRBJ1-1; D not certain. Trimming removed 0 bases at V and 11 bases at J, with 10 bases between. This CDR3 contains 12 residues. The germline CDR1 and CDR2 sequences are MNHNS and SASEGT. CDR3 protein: CASSEARFIAFF. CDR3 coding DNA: TGTGCCAGCAGTGAAGCGCGTTTTATTGCTTTCTTT.

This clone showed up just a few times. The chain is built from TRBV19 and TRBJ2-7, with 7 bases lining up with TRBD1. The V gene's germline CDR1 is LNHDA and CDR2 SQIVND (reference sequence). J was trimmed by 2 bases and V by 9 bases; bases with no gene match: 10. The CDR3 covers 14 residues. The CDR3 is CASQTAGGTYEQYF. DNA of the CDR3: TGTGCCAGCCAGACGGCAGGGGGAACCTACGAGCAGTACTTC.

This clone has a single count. The CDR3 region has the DNA TGTGCCAGCAGCTTTTCAGGGTGGGGTGACTATGGCTACACCTTC. Translated, it gives CASSFSGWGDYGYTF. The V call is TRBV5-4, the J call TRBJ1-2; D perhaps matches TRBD1 (5 bases). The V gene's germline CDR1 is SGHNT and CDR2 YYREEE (reference sequence). The CDR3 has 15 amino acids. Trimming took 2 bases from V and 3 from J, leaving 14 bases between them.

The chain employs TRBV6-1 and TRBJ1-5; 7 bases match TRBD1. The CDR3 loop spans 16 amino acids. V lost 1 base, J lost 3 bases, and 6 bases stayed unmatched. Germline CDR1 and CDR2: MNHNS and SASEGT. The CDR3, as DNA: TGTGCCAGCAGTGAAGGGACAGGAACGGCCAATCAGCCCCAGCATTTT. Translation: CASSEGTGTANQPQHF.

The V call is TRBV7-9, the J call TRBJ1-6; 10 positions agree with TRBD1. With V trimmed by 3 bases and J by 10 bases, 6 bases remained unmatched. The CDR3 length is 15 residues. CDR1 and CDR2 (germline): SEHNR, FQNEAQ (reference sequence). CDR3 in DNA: TGTGCCAGCAGCTTCCCCGGGACAGGGGTGTCACCCCTCCACTTT. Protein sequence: CASSFPGTGVSPLHF. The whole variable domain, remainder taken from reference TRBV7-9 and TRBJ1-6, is DTGVSQNPRHKITKRGQNVTFRCDPISEHNRLYWYRQTLGQGPEFLTYFQNEAQLEKSRLLSDRFSAERPKGSFSTLEIQRTEQGDSAMYLCASSFPGTGVSPLHFGNGTRLTVT.

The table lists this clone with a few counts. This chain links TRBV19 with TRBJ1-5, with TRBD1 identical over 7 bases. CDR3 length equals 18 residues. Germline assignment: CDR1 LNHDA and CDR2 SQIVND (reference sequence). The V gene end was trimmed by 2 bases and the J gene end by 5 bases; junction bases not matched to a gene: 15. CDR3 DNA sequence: TGTGCCAGTAGTATATTGGCCCTTGACAGGGAAGACTATCAGCCCCAGCATTTT. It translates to CASSILALDREDYQPQHF.

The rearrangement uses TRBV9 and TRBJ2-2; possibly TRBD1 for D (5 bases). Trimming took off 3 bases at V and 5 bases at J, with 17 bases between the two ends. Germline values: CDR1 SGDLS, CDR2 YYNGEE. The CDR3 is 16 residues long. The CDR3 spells CASSGPQGRETGELFF. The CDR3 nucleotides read TGTGCCAGCAGCGGGCCCCAGGGAAGAGAAACCGGGGAGCTGTTTTTT.

CDR3 sequence: CASSNQPRELAGGPADTQYF. CDR3 DNA: TGTGCCAGCAGCAATCAACCGCGAGAACTAGCGGGGGGGCCGGCAGATACGCAGTATTTT. The chain carries TRBV7-6 and TRBJ2-3; 13 positions agree with TRBD2. This CDR3 comprises 20 residues. Losses at the gene ends were 5 bases for V and 4 bases for J; bases not matched to a gene: 18. Germline CDR1 SGHVS, CDR2 FNYEAQ.

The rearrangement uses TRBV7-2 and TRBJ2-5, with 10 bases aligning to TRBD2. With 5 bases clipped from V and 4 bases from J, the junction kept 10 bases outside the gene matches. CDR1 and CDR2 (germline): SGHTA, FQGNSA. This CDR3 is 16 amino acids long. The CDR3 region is CASSPSGGAGVETQYF. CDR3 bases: TGTGCCAGCAGCCCCAGCGGGGGGGCAGGGGTAGAGACCCAGTACTTC.